A selection of T cell receptor beta chains follows, all from one sample in a study of human T cells and chemical hapten exposure. Each CDR3 protein is one row after TCRdb ran MiXCR on the RACE reads. The data hold around 330,000 distinct CDR3 sequences, with around 5% observed a single time. Here the sequenced sample was whole blood, taken in connection with sensitization to the hapten diphenylcyclopropenone (DPC). Receptors originate from a woman aged 18 to 35 with alopecia areata. Some clones in this sample may be carry-over from other donors' samples. The CDR3 runs from the conserved cysteine through the conserved F or W. D genes are given only for firm matches. Clone size is stated in some rows and not others, as once, few, many or a class when expanded.

.	TRBV5-6	TRBJ2-3	many	CASSLEGTEADTQYF	TGTGCCAGCAGCTTGGAAGGTACCGAGGCAGATACGCAGTATTTT
.	TRBV4-3	TRBJ1-1	many	CASSQEAPPRLEAFF	TGCGCCAGCAGCCAAGAAGCCCCCCCACGGTTAGAAGCTTTCTTT
TRBD1	TRBV4-2	TRBJ2-1	.	CASSQDGRGPSYNEQFF	TGTGCCAGCAGCCAAGATGGCAGGGGGCCATCCTACAATGAGCAGTTCTTC
.	TRBV9	TRBJ1-1	many	CASSVESNTEAFF	TGTGCCAGCAGCGTAGAAAGTAACACTGAAGCTTTCTTT
.	TRBV9	TRBJ1-1	.	CASSPIERTNTEAFF	TGTGCCAGCAGCCCCATAGAGAGGACGAACACTGAAGCTTTCTTT
TRBD2	TRBV4-1	TRBJ2-5	few	CASSHGAGGLETQYF	TGCGCCAGCAGCCACGGGGCGGGGGGGTTAGAGACCCAGTACTTC
.	TRBV28	TRBJ1-1	many	CASSPFDSRNTEAFF	TGTGCCAGCAGTCCATTTGACAGTAGGAACACTGAAGCTTTCTTT
.	TRBV24-1	TRBJ2-2	few	CATRAFSGELFF	TGTGCCACCAGGGCATTTTCCGGGGAGCTGTTTTTT
.	TRBV14	TRBJ2-1	few	CASSQIQGGNEQFF	TGTGCCAGCAGCCAAATACAGGGTGGGAATGAGCAGTTCTTC
.	TRBV12-3/TRBV12-4	TRBJ1-1	few	CASRDWSGTREAFF	TGTGCCAGCAGGGATTGGTCGGGGACACGTGAAGCTTTCTTT
.	TRBV7-9	TRBJ2-6	.	CASSLVEILTGANVLTF	TGTGCCAGCAGCTTAGTTGAGATACTCACTGGGGCCAACGTCCTGACTTTC
.	TRBV2	TRBJ1-6	few	CASSDRSTAPYNSPLHF	TGTGCCAGCAGTGACCGATCGACAGCCCCCTATAATTCACCCCTCCACTTT
TRBD1	TRBV12-3/TRBV12-4	TRBJ2-1	.	CASSLFGTDNEQFF	TGTGCCAGCAGTTTATTTGGGACAGACAATGAGCAGTTCTTC
.	TRBV12-5	TRBJ2-3	many	CASGLATDTQYF	TGTGCTAGTGGTTTGGCCACAGATACGCAGTATTTT
.	TRBV20-1	TRBJ1-1	.	CSARVGQMNTEAFF	TGCAGTGCTAGAGTTGGACAGATGAACACTGAAGCTTTCTTT
.	TRBV6-2/TRBV6-3	TRBJ1-6	.	CASSYLQGGDSPLHF	TGTGCCAGCAGTTACCTGCAGGGCGGGGATTCACCCCTCCACTTT
TRBD1	TRBV29-1	TRBJ1-1	many	CSGTGESAEAFF	TGCAGCGGAACAGGGGAGAGCGCTGAAGCTTTCTTT
TRBD1	TRBV6-1	TRBJ1-6	.	CASGFTGDAASPLHF	TGTGCCAGCGGCTTCACAGGGGACGCCGCCTCACCCCTCCACTTT
TRBD1	TRBV11-2	TRBJ1-1	many	CASSLRTGRTEAFF	TGTGCCAGCAGCTTAAGGACAGGGAGGACTGAAGCTTTCTTT
.	TRBV20-1	TRBJ1-1	.	CSARGRVEFGTEAFF	TGCAGTGCTAGGGGGCGGGTGGAGTTCGGCACTGAAGCTTTCTTT
TRBD1	TRBV7-2	TRBJ1-6	.	CASSQDRASPLHF	TGTGCCAGCAGCCAAGACAGGGCGTCACCCCTCCACTTT
.	TRBV7-6	TRBJ2-7	few	CASSLTGVNEQYF	TGTGCCAGCAGCTTGACAGGTGTCAACGAGCAGTACTTC
TRBD2	TRBV20-1	TRBJ2-7	many	CSARPGGLAGVGRSYEQYF	TGCAGTGCTAGACCCGGCGGACTAGCGGGGGTCGGGCGCTCCTACGAGCAGTACTTC
TRBD1	TRBV6-2/TRBV6-3	TRBJ1-5	many	CASKWTGGNQPQHF	TGTGCCAGCAAGTGGACAGGGGGCAATCAGCCCCAGCATTTT
.	TRBV4-3	TRBJ1-2	.	CASSQSLINYGYTF	TGCGCCAGCAGCCAGTCCCTTATCAACTATGGCTACACCTTC
.	TRBV5-6	TRBJ2-3	.	CTSRLGAVLSDTQYF	TGTACCAGCAGGCTCGGGGCTGTCCTGTCAGATACGCAGTATTTT
.	TRBV18	TRBJ1-3	few	CASSPGQLNSGNTIYF	TGTGCCAGCTCACCCGGACAGCTAAACTCTGGAAACACCATATATTTT
.	TRBV7-6	TRBJ1-1	few	CASSLGHSRGEAFF	TGTGCCAGCAGCTTAGGACACTCCAGGGGTGAAGCTTTCTTT
.	TRBV5-1	TRBJ2-3	many	CASSLGTDLSTDTQYF	TGCGCCAGCAGCTTGGGGACAGACCTTAGCACAGATACGCAGTATTTT
.	TRBV4-2	TRBJ1-2	few	CASSQDRTGPNYGYTF	TGTGCCAGCAGCCAAGATAGAACAGGTCCTAACTATGGCTACACCTTC
.	TRBV2	TRBJ1-2	many	CASSRDGVYGYTF	TGTGCCAGCAGTCGGGACGGGGTTTATGGCTACACCTTC
.	TRBV7-9	TRBJ1-6	many	CASSLPTFSSPLHF	TGTGCCAGCAGTCTCCCTACTTTCTCTTCACCCCTCCACTTT
TRBD2	TRBV20-1	TRBJ2-3	many	CSAPRVLAGASTDTQYF	TGCAGTGCTCCCCGTGTTTTAGCGGGGGCTAGCACAGATACGCAGTATTTT
TRBD1	TRBV20-1	TRBJ2-3	many	CSATGTGSSTDTQYF	TGCAGTGCTACCGGGACAGGGAGTAGCACAGATACGCAGTATTTT
TRBD1	TRBV20-1	TRBJ1-6	.	CSASGTGKGSPLHF	TGCAGTGCTAGCGGGACAGGGAAGGGCTCACCCCTCCACTTT
.	TRBV10-3	TRBJ2-3	few	CAISDGGLGTDTQYF	TGTGCCATCAGTGATGGGGGGCTAGGCACAGATACGCAGTATTTT
TRBD2	TRBV20-1	TRBJ2-5	few	CSAISPGGAKTQYF	TGCAGTGCTATTTCCCCGGGGGGGGCAAAGACCCAGTACTTC
TRBD2	TRBV4-2	TRBJ2-3	many	CASSQDGTSGTDTQYF	TGTGCCAGCAGCCAAGACGGGACTAGCGGCACAGATACGCAGTATTTT
TRBD2	TRBV4-3	TRBJ2-1	.	CASSLLTSGGADEQFF	TGCGCCAGCAGCCTTCTGACTAGCGGGGGTGCTGATGAGCAGTTCTTC
TRBD2	TRBV6-2/TRBV6-3	TRBJ2-3	many	CASSPGLAGRKDTQYF	TGTGCCAGCAGTCCCGGACTAGCGGGGCGTAAAGATACGCAGTATTTT
.	TRBV12-3/TRBV12-4	TRBJ2-7	.	CASSLSAGIDEQYF	TGTGCCAGCAGTTTATCCGCAGGCATCGACGAGCAGTACTTC
.	TRBV24-1	TRBJ2-7	few	CATSDLGTMGEQYF	TGTGCCACCAGTGACCTTGGGACCATGGGGGAGCAGTACTTC
.	TRBV4-1	TRBJ2-7	.	CASSPNRGHSYEQYF	TGCGCCAGCAGCCCGAACCGGGGGCATTCCTACGAGCAGTACTTC
TRBD1	TRBV19	TRBJ1-6	few	CASREDRGPLSPLHF	TGTGCCAGTAGAGAAGACAGGGGTCCGCTTTCACCCCTCCACTTT
.	TRBV11-2	TRBJ1-5	many	CASSLEPGNQPQHF	TGTGCCAGCAGCTTAGAACCAGGGAATCAGCCCCAGCATTTT
TRBD1	TRBV5-1	TRBJ1-1	many	CASSLWDSNTEAFF	TGCGCCAGCAGCTTGTGGGACAGCAACACTGAAGCTTTCTTT
.	TRBV28	TRBJ1-3	few	CASSPGRLSGNTIYF	TGTGCCAGCAGCCCGGGACGGCTGTCTGGAAACACCATATATTTT
TRBD2	TRBV10-3	TRBJ2-1	many	CAISLAGGYNEQFF	TGTGCCATCAGTCTAGCGGGGGGCTACAATGAGCAGTTCTTC
.	TRBV5-4	TRBJ2-3	few	CASSLRREATDTQYF	TGTGCCAGCAGCTTGAGACGGGAAGCCACAGATACGCAGTATTTT
.	TRBV6-2/TRBV6-3	TRBJ2-5	many	CASSYSRETQYF	TGTGCCAGCAGTTACTCGAGAGAGACCCAGTACTTC
.	TRBV5-4	TRBJ2-2	many	CASSLAGRENTGELFF	TGTGCCAGCAGCTTGGCGGGACGGGAAAACACCGGGGAGCTGTTTTTT
TRBD2	TRBV6-5	TRBJ2-1	many	CASGASGVRNEQFF	TGTGCCAGCGGGGCAAGCGGGGTGAGGAATGAGCAGTTCTTC
.	TRBV4-1	TRBJ2-7	few	CASSQDDSVTRYEQYF	TGCGCCAGCAGCCAAGACGATTCAGTCACCCGCTACGAGCAGTACTTC
.	TRBV7-9	TRBJ2-4	few	CASSLEAANMQDIQYF	TGTGCCAGCAGCTTAGAGGCCGCCAATATGCAGGACATTCAGTACTTC
.	TRBV9	TRBJ2-3	few	CASSVETTDTQYF	TGTGCCAGCAGCGTAGAAACTACAGATACGCAGTATTTT
.	TRBV4-2	TRBJ2-7	few	CASSQELYEQYF	TGTGCCAGCAGCCAAGAGCTCTACGAGCAGTACTTC
.	TRBV5-1	TRBJ2-5	.	CASSAGQNQETQYF	TGCGCCAGCAGCGCAGGACAAAACCAAGAGACCCAGTACTTC